Each of the 5 T cell receptor beta chains below was sequenced from the same sample in a study of somatic mutations in cytotoxic T cells in rheumatoid arthritis. Only in-frame clones appear in the TCRdb table, and some are missing; sequencing was by immunoSEQ multiplex PCR. The sample records 8,500 to 13,000 clones, 79% being singletons. The sample was CD8+ T cells sorted from blood. These receptors came from an adult with rheumatoid arthritis.

V gene TRBV6-4 combines with J gene TRBJ1-3; 7 positions agree with TRBD1. The V and J ends lost 0 bases and 0 bases, in that order; junction bases with no gene match: 5. The CDR3 spans 17 residues. The germline V gene has CDR1 MRHNA and CDR2 SNTAGT. In nucleotides, the CDR3 is TGTGCCAGCAGTGACTCGATGGGACAGAGCTCTGGAAACACCATATATTTT. Protein sequence: CASSDSMGQSSGNTIYF.

The genes are TRBV2 and TRBJ1-2, with TRBD1 as a possible D gene (6 bases). Looked up from germline, CDR1 is SNHLY and CDR2 is FYNNEI. V was cut by 6 bases and J by 5 bases, with 19 bases left in between. The CDR3 extends over 15 amino acids. CDR3 loop: CASRLGHSREYGYTF. DNA for the CDR3: TGTGCCAGCAGGCTGGGACATTCGAGGGAGTATGGCTACACCTTC.

V and J are TRBV27 and TRBJ2-7; D is perhaps TRBD1 (5 bases). The germline V gene has CDR1 MNHEY and CDR2 SMNVEV (reference sequence). Between the trimmed V and J ends, which lost 2 bases and 1 base, there was a span of 9 bases. This CDR3 region has 14 residues. CDR3 sequence: CASSLADTSYEQYF. The CDR3 DNA sequence: TGTGCCAGCAGTTTAGCGGACACTTCCTACGAGCAGTACTTC.

The chain couples TRBV19 to TRBJ1-3; a possible D gene is TRBD1 (5 bases). This CDR3 spans 15 amino acids. CDR1 and CDR2 from the germline V gene are LNHDA and SQIVND (reference sequence). V was pared by 5 bases and J by 0 bases, with 11 bases between. Written as DNA, the CDR3 is TGTGCCAGTAGTTTTCCAGGGTACTCTGGAAACACCATATATTTT. Translation gives CASSFPGYSGNTIYF. Drawing the rest from reference TRBV19 and TRBJ1-3, the complete variable domain is DGGITQSPKYLFRKEGQNVTLSCEQNLNHDAMYWYRQDPGQGLRLIYYSQIVNDFQKGDIAEGYSVSREKKESFPLTVTSAQKNPTAFYLCASSFPGYSGNTIYFGEGSWLTVV.

There are a few counts of this clone. CDR3 region: CASSPSTVNTEAFF. DNA of the CDR3: TGTGCCAGCAGCCCCTCCACAGTTAACACTGAAGCTTTCTTT. The rearrangement uses TRBV5-4 and TRBJ1-1; D is undetermined. The CDR3 loop spans 14 amino acids. CDR1 and CDR2 (germline): SGHNT, YYREEE (reference sequence). Trimming took off 4 bases at V and 2 bases at J, with 12 bases between the two ends.